This section outlines one T cell receptor beta chain sequence together with its context. The source of the sample is a study of blood T cell repertoires in COVID-19. Study-wide context: The United States, Italy and Spain were the sources of the acute and convalescent COVID-19 samples. T cells, B-cell-depleted T cells, or PBMCs provided the cDNA or gDNA that served as material.

CDR1 and CDR2 (germline): SGHVS, FNYEAQ. V gave up 5 bases and J gave up 1 base; unmatched junction bases: 4. The CDR3 has 15 amino acids. In the study's own analysis: Reference gene primer amplification yielded estimated nucleated cell counts. Sequencing used immunoSEQ multiplex PCR; TCRdb keeps in-frame clones, though not all of them. V and J calls and clone size follow that table, whereas D and trimming were derived from the DNA. The top ten clones hold about 27% of a sample with about 250,000 clones, approximately 88% of them seen once. V gene TRBV7-6 combines with J gene TRBJ2-2, with TRBD1 identical over 7 bases. The sequenced material came from peripheral blood. The clonotype comes from a man aged 35 to 55 with acute or convalescent COVID-19. The DNA of the CDR3 is TGTGCCAGCAGCCTTCGACAGGGGAACACCGGGGAGCTGTTTTTT. Its protein is CASSLRQGNTGELFF.